Below, one TCR beta chain is given with its context. Some clones are missing from TCRdb's copy, which holds only in-frame ones; the method was immunoSEQ multiplex PCR. The sample holds roughly 250,000 clones; about 88% are singletons and the top ten take about 0.93%. This entry comes from a study of blood T cell repertoires in COVID-19. With 6 bases clipped from V and 7 bases from J, the junction kept 10 bases outside the gene matches. The CDR3 is 14 amino acids. The germline V gene has CDR1 MNHEY and CDR2 SVGAGI. The specimen sequenced was peripheral blood. This TCR derives from a man aged 35 to 55 with acute or convalescent COVID-19. The gene calls are TRBV6-5 and TRBJ1-2, with 8 bases lining up with TRBD1. CDR3 protein: CASSRLDREAGYTF. As DNA, the CDR3 is TGTGCCAGCAGCCGCTTGGACAGGGAGGCTGGCTACACCTTC.